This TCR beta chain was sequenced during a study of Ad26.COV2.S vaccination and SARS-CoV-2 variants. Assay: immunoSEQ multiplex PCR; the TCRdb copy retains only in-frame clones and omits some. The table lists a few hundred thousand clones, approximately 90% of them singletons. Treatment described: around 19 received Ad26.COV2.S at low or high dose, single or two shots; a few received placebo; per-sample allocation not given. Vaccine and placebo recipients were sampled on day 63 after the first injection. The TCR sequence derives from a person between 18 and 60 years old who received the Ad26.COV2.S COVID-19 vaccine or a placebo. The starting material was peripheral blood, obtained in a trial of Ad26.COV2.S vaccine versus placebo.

The CDR3, as DNA: TGTGCCAGCAGCTTAGAACCCAGAGAAGGGGCCTACACCTTC. This sequence encodes CASSLEPREGAYTF. V usage is TRBV7-2 and J usage is TRBJ1-2, with D possibly matching TRBD1 (5 bases). Germline CDR1 SGHTA, CDR2 FQGNSA. CDR3 length equals 14 residues. Trimming cost V 1 base and J 10 bases, with 16 bases left between them.